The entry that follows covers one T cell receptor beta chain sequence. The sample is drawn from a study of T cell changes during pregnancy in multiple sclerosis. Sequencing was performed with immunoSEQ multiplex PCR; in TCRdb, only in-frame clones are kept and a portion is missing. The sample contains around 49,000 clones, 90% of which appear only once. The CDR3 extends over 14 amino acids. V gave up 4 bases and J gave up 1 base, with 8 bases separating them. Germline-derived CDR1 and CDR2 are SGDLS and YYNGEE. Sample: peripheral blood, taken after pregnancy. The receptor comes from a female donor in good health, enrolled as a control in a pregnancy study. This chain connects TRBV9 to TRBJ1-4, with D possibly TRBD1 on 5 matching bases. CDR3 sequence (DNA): TGTGCCAGCAGCCCAGGGAAAACTAATGAAAAACTGTTTTTT. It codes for CASSPGKTNEKLFF.